The TCR beta chain described here comes from a study of blood T cell repertoires in COVID-19. V was pared by 1 base and J by 10 bases, with 20 bases between. The CDR3 consists of 15 residues. Germline CDR1 reads SGHRS; CDR2 reads YFSETQ. Profiling relied on immunoSEQ multiplex PCR, and the TCRdb table lists in-frame clones only, not all of them. The data contain 400,000 to 550,000 clones, around 88% of them singletons. Sequencing input: peripheral blood. This chain links TRBV5-1 with TRBJ1-1, with D maybe TRBD1 (6 bases). The source is a woman in her twenties or thirties with acute or convalescent COVID-19. DNA of the CDR3: TGCGCCAGCAGCTTGATGACAGGACCGGAGTCTGGAGCTTTCTTT. It translates to CASSLMTGPESGAFF.